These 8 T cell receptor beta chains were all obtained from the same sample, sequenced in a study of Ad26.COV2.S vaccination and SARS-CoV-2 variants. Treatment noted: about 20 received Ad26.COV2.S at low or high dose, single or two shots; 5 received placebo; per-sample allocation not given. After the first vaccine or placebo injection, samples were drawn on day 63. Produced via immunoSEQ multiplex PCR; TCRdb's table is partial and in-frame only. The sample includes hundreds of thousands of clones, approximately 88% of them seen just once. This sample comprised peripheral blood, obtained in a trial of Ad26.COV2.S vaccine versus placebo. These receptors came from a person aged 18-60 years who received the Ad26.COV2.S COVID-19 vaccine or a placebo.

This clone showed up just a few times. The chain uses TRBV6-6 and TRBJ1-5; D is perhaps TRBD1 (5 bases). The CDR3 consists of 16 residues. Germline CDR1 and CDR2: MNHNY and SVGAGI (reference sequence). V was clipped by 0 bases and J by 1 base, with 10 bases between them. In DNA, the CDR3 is TGTGCCAGCAGTTACTCGACGGGGGAAAGCAATCAGCCCCAGCATTTT. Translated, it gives CASSYSTGESNQPQHF.

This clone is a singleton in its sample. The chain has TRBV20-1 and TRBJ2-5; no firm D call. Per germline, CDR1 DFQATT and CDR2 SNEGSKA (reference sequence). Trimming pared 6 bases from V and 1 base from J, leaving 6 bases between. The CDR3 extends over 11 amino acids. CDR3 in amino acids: CSAGIQETQYF. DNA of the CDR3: TGCAGTGCAGGGATCCAAGAGACCCAGTACTTC.

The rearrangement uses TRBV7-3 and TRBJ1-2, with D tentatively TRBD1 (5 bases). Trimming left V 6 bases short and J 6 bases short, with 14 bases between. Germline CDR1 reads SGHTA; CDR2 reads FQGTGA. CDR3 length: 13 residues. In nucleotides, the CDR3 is TGTGCCAGCAGTCCCGGGGGGAGCCATGGCTACACCTTC. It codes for CASSPGGSHGYTF.

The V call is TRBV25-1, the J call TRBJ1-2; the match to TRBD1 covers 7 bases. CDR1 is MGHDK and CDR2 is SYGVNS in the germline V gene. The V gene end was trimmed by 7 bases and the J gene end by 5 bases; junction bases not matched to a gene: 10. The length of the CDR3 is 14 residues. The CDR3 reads CASTGEGARYGYTF. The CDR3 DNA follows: TGTGCCAGCACAGGGGAGGGGGCGAGGTATGGCTACACCTTC.

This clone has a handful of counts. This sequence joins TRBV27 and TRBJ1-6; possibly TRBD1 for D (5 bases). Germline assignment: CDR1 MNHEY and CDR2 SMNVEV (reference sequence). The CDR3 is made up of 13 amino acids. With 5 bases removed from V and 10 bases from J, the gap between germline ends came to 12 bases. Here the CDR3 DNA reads TGTGCCAGCAGTCCTCCAGGGCGGTCACCCCTCCACTTT. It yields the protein CASSPPGRSPLHF.

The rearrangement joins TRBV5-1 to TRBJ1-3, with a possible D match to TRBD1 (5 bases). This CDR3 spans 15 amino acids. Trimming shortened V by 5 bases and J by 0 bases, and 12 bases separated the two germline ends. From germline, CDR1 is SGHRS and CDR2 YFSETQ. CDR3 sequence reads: CASRPDSDSGNTIYF. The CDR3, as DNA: TGCGCCAGCAGGCCCGACAGTGACTCTGGAAACACCATATATTTT.

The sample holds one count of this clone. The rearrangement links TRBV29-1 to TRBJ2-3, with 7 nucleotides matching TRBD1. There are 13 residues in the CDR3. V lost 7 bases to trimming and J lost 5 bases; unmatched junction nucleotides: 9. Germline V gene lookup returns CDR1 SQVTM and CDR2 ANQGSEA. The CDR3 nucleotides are TGCAGCGCCAAAGGGGGCCTTAGAGATACGCAGTATTTT. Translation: CSAKGGLRDTQYF.

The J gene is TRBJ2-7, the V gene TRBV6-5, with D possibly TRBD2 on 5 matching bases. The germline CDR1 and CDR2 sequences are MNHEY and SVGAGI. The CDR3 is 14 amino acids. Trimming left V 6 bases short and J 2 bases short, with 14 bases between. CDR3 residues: CASRWRSGTYEQYF. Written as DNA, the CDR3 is TGTGCCAGCAGGTGGAGGTCCGGCACCTACGAGCAGTACTTC.